The clone carrying this TCR beta chain was seen many times. The antigen is undetermined. Its ends do not fully match the called genes, so a read error is possible. To make TCR beta libraries, researchers used iRepertoire HTBI primers and Arm-PCR of CDR3 regions. TCRdb recomputed calls from the multiplex PCR reads with MiXCR, one row per CDR3 protein. The sample has approximately 350,000 distinct CDR3 sequences; around 15% are singletons. This specimen belongs to a study of regulatory T cells in long-lasting Graves disease. Specified time point: newly diagnosed GD, antithyroid drugs for less than 3 months. RNA isolated from PBMCs was used to make the TCR library. This CDR3 is built from 15 residues. Germline assignment: CDR1 LNHNV and CDR2 YYDKDF (reference sequence). Study findings and constraints: New patients shared fewer public clonotypes (about 1,000) than persistent patients did (approximately 3,000). Analyses excluded thyroid tissue, covering peripheral blood alone. Segments TRBV28, TRBJ1-2 and TRBJ2-5 showed preferential usage in persistent disease.

These same data were also listed under a study on T cells in Graves' hyperthyroidism and ophthalmopathy. From that study: Most expanded thyroid clonotypes above 0.001 also appeared in blood.

The rearrangement joins TRBV15 to TRBJ1-3; D gene ambiguous. Sequencing used peripheral blood mononuclear cells (PBMCs), obtained at new diagnosis, from a patient treated with antithyroid drugs. The clonotype was recovered from a man aged 35 to 55 with Graves disease. The CDR3 spells CATSRGAVMTSQIHF. The DNA of the CDR3 is TGTGCCACCAGCAGAGGAGCGGTGATGACTAGCCAAATCCATTTT.